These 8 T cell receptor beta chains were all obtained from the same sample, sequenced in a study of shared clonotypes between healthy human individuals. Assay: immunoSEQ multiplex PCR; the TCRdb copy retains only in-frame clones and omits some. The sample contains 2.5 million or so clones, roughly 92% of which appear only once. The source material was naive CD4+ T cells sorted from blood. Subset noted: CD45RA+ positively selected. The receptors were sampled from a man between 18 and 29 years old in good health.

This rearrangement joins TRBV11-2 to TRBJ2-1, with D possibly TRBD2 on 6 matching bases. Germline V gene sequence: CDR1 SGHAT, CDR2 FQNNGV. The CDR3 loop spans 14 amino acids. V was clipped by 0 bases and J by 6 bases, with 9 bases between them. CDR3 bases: TGTGCCAGCAGCTTAGATCGGGGGAGCAATGAGCAGTTCTTC. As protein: CASSLDRGSNEQFF.

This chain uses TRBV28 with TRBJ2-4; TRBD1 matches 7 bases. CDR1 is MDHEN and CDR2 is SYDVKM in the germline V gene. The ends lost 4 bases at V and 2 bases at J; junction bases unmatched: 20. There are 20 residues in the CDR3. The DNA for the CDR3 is TGTGCCAGCAGTTCCCTCCAGGGGCAGGGCAGGGGGTGGCCCAAAAACATTCAGTACTTC. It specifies CASSSLQGQGRGWPKNIQYF.

For the CDR3, the DNA is TGTGCCAGCAGCGTAGAGGACCCTGCCCACACCGGGGAGCTGTTTTTT. This codes for CASSVEDPAHTGELFF. The chain is built from TRBV9 and TRBJ2-2; D is uncertain. CDR3 length: 16 amino acids. CDR1 SGDLS and CDR2 YYNGEE come from the germline V gene. V was cut by 0 bases and J by 3 bases, with 12 bases left in between.

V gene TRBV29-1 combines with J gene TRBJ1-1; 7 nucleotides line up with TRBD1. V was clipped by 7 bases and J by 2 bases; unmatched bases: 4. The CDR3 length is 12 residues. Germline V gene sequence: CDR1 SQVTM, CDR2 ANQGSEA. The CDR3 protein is CSAGTANTEAFF. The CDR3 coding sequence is TGCAGCGCCGGGACAGCCAACACTGAAGCTTTCTTT.

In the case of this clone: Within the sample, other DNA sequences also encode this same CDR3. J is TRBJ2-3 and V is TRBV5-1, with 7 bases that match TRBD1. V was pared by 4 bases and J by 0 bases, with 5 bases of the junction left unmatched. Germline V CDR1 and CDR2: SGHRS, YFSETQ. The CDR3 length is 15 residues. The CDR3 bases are TGCGCCAGCAGCGCCTCAGGGGGAAGCACAGATACGCAGTATTTT. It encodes CASSASGGSTDTQYF.

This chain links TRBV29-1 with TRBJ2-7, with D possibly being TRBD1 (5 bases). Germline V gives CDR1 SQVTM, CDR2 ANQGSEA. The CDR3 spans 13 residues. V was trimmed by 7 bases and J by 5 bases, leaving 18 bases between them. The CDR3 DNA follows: TGCAGCGCCGGTGGGCAGGGTTTCAACGAGCAGTACTTC. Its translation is CSAGGQGFNEQYF.

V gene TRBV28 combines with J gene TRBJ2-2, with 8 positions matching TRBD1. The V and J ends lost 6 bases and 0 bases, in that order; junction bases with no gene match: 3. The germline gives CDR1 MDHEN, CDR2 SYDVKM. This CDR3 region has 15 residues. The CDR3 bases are TGTGCCAGCAGAGAACAGGGGGCGAACACCGGGGAGCTGTTTTTT. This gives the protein CASREQGANTGELFF.

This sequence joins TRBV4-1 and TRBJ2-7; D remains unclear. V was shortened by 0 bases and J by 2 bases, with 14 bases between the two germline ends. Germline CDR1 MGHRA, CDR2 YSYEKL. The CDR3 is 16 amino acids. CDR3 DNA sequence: TGCGCCAGCAGCCAAGAAGGCCTGCCACCACCCTACGAGCAGTACTTC. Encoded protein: CASSQEGLPPPYEQYF.